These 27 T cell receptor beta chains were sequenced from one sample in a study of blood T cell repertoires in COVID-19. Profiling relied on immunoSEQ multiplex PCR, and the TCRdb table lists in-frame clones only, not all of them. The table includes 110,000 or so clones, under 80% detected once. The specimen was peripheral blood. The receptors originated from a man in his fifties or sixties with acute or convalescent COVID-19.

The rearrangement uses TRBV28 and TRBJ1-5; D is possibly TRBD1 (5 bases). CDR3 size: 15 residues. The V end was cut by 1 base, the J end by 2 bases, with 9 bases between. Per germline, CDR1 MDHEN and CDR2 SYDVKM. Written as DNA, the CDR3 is TGTGCCAGCAGTTTATTCCCACAGGGCAATCAGCCCCAGCATTTT. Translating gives CASSLFPQGNQPQHF.

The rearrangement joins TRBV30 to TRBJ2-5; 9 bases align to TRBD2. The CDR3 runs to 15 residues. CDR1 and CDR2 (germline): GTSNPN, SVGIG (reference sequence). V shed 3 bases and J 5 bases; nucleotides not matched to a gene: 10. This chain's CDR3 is CAWSSRTSGYETQYF. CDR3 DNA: TGTGCCTGGAGCTCCCGTACTAGCGGGTACGAGACCCAGTACTTC.

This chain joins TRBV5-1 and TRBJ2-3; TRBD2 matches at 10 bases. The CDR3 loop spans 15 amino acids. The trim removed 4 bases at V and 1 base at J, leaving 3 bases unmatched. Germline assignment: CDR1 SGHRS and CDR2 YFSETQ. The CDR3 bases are TGCGCCAGCAGCCCCGGGACTAGCGGCACAGATACGCAGTATTTT. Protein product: CASSPGTSGTDTQYF.

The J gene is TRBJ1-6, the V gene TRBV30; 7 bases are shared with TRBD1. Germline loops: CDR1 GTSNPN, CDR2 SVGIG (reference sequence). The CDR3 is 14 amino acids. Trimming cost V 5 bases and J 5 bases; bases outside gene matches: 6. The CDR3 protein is CAWQTGTDNSPLHF. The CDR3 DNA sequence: TGTGCCTGGCAGACCGGGACAGATAATTCACCCCTCCACTTT. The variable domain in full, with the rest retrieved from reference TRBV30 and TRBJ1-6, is SQTIHQWPATLVQPVGSPLSLECTVEGTSNPNLYWYRQAAGRGLQLLFYSVGIGQISSEVPQNLSASRPQDRQFILSSKKLLLSDSGFYLCAWQTGTDNSPLHFGNGTRLTVT.

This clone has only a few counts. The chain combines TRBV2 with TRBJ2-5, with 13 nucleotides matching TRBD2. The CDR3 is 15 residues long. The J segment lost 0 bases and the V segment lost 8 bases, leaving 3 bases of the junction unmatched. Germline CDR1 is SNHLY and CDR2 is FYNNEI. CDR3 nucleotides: TGTGCCAGCTCAGGGACTAGCGGGAACCAAGAGACCCAGTACTTC. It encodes CASSGTSGNQETQYF.

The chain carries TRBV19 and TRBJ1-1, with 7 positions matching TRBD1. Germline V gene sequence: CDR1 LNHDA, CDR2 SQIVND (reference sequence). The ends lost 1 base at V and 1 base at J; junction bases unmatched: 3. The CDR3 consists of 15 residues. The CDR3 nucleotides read TGTGCCAGTAGTATAGTCTCAGGGGGGAACACTGAAGCTTTCTTT. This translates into CASSIVSGGNTEAFF.

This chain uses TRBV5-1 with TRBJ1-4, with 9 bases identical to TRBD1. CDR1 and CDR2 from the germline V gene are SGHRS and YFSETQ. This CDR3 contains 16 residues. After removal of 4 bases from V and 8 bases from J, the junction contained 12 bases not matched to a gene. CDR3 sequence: CASSEIYRGRKEKLFF. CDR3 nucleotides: TGCGCCAGCAGCGAAATCTACAGGGGGCGGAAAGAAAAACTGTTTTTT.

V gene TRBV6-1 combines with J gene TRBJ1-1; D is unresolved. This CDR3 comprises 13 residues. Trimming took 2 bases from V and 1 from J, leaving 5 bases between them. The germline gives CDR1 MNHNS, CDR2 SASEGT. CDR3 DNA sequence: TGTGCCAGCAGTGAAACTGAGAACACTGAAGCTTTCTTT. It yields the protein CASSETENTEAFF.

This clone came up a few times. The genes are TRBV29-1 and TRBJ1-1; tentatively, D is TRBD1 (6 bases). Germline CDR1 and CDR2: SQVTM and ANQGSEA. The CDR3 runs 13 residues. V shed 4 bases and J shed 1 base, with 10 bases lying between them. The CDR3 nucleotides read TGCAGCGTTGGGGGGCGGAGGAACACTGAAGCTTTCTTT. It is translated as CSVGGRRNTEAFF.

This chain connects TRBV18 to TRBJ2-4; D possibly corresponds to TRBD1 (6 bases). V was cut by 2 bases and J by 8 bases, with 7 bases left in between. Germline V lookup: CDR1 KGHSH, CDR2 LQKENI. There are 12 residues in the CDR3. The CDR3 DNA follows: TGTGCCAGCTCACCAGAGGGGGACATTCAGTACTTC. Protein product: CASSPEGDIQYF.

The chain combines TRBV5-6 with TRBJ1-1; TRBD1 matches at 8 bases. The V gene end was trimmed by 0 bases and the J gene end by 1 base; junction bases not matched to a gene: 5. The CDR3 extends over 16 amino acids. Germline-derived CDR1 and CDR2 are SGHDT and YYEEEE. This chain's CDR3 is CASSLDRDRPNTEAFF. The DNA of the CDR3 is TGTGCCAGCAGCTTGGATAGGGACAGGCCGAACACTGAAGCTTTCTTT.

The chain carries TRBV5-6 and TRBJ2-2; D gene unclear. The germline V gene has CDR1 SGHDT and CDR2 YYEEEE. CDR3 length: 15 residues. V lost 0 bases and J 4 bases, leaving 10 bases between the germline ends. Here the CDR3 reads CASSLGLDGTGELFF. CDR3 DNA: TGTGCCAGCAGCTTGGGCCTAGACGGCACCGGGGAGCTGTTTTTT.

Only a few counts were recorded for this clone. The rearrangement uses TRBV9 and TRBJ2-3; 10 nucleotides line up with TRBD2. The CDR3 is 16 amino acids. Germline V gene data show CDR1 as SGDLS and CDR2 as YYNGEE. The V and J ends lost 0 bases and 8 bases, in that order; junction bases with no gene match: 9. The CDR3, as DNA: TGTGCCAGCAGCGTAGCGGAGCGGGGGGGCCTAGGTACGCAGTATTTT. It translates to CASSVAERGGLGTQYF.

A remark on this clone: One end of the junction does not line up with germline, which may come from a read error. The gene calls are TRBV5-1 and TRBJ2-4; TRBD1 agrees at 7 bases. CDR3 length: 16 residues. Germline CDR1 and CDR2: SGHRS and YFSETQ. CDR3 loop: CASSPFTGVAQNIQYF. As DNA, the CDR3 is TGCGCCAGCAGCCCGTTCACAGGGGTAGCCCAAAACATTCAGTACTTC.

Here the CDR3 DNA reads TGCGCCAGCAGCCAAGTGGAGAGACTTCAGTTCTTC. It encodes CASSQVERLQFF. This chain links TRBV4-1 with TRBJ2-1; D unresolved. V lost 1 base, J lost 13 bases, and 11 bases lay in between. Germline V gives CDR1 MGHRA, CDR2 YSYEKL. The CDR3 covers 12 residues.

CDR3 DNA sequence: TGTGCCAGCAGCCCGAGGTATGGCAGGGTCTACGAGCAGTACTTC. It codes for CASSPRYGRVYEQYF. The chain has TRBV5-6 and TRBJ2-7, with D perhaps matching TRBD1 (5 bases). V dropped 4 bases and J dropped 3 bases, with 17 bases sitting between them. CDR3 length: 15 residues. CDR1 and CDR2 (germline): SGHDT, YYEEEE.

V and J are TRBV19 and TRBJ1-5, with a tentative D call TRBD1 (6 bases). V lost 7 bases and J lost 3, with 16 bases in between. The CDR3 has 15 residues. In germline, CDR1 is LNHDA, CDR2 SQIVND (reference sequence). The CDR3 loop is CASTSGQRYNQPQHF. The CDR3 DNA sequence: TGTGCCAGTACCTCCGGACAGCGTTACAATCAGCCCCAGCATTTT.

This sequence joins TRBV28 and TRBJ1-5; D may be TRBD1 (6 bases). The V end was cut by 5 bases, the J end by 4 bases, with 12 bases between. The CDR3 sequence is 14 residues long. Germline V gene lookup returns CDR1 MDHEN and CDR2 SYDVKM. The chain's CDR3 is CASSPGTQNQPQHF. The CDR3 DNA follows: TGTGCCAGCAGTCCCGGGACACAAAATCAGCCCCAGCATTTT.

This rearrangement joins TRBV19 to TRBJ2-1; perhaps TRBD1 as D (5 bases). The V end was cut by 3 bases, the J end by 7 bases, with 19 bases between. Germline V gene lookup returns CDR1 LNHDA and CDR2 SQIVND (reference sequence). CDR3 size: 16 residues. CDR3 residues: CASSIRARQGINEQFF. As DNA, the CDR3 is TGTGCCAGTAGTATTAGGGCGCGGCAGGGAATTAATGAGCAGTTCTTC.

The CDR3 is CASSQVAGHPEQYF. CDR3 DNA sequence: TGCGCCAGCAGCCAAGTTGCGGGCCACCCCGAGCAGTACTTC. The J gene is TRBJ2-7, the V gene TRBV4-1; D is possibly TRBD2 (5 bases). Trimming stripped 1 base from V and 6 bases from J, with 13 bases between. This CDR3 has 14 amino acids. Germline assignment: CDR1 MGHRA and CDR2 YSYEKL.

CDR3 DNA sequence: TGTGCCAGCAGCCAAGTTCGTACGGCGGGCAATGAGCAGTTCTTC. Protein product: CASSQVRTAGNEQFF. This rearrangement joins TRBV3-1 (or the pseudogene TRBV3-2) to TRBJ2-1; tentative D call: TRBD2 (5 bases). The CDR3 has 15 residues. Germline V gives CDR1 LGHDT, CDR2 YNNKEL (reference sequence). Trimming took 1 base from V and 6 from J, leaving 13 bases between them.

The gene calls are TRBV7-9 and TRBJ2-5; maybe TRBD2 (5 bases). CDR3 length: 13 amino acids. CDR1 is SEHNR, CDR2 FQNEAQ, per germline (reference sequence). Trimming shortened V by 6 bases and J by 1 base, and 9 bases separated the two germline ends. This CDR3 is CASRTEVQETQYF. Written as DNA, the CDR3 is TGTGCCAGCAGGACGGAGGTCCAAGAGACCCAGTACTTC.

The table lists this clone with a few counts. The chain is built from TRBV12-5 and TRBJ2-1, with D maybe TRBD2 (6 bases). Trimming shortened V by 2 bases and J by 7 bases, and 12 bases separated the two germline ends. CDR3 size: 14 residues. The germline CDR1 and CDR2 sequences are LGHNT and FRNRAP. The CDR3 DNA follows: TGTGCTAGTGGTTTGAACGCGGGATGGAATGAGCAGTTCTTC. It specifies CASGLNAGWNEQFF.

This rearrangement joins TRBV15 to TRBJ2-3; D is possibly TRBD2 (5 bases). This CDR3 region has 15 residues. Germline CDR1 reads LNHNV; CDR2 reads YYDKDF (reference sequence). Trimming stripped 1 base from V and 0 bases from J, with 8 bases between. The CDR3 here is CATSRGLASTDTQYF. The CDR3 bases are TGTGCCACCAGCAGAGGGCTAGCCAGCACAGATACGCAGTATTTT.

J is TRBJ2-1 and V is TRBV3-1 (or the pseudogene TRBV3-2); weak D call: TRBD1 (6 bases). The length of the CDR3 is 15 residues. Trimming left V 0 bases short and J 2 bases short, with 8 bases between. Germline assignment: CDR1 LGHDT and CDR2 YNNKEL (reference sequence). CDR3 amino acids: CASSQEQGTYNEQFF. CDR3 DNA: TGTGCCAGCAGCCAAGAACAGGGAACCTACAATGAGCAGTTCTTC.

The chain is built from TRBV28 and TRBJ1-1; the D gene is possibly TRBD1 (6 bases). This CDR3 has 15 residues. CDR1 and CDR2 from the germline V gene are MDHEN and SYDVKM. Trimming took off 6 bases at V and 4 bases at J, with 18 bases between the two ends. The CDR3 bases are TGTGCCAGCAGCCTTGGGTCAGGGGAACCCACTGAAGCTTTCTTT. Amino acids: CASSLGSGEPTEAFF. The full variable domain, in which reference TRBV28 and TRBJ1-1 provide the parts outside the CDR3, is DVKVTQSSRYLVKRTGEKVFLECVQDMDHENMFWYRQDPGLGLRLIYFSYDVKMKEKGDIPEGYSVSREKKERFSLILESASTNQTSMYLCASSLGSGEPTEAFFGQGTRLTVV.

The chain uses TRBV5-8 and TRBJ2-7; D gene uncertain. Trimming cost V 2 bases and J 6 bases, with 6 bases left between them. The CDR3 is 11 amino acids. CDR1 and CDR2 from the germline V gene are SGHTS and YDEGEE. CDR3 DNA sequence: TGTGCCAGCAGCTTTTCTCCCGAGCAGTACTTC. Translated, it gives CASSFSPEQYF.